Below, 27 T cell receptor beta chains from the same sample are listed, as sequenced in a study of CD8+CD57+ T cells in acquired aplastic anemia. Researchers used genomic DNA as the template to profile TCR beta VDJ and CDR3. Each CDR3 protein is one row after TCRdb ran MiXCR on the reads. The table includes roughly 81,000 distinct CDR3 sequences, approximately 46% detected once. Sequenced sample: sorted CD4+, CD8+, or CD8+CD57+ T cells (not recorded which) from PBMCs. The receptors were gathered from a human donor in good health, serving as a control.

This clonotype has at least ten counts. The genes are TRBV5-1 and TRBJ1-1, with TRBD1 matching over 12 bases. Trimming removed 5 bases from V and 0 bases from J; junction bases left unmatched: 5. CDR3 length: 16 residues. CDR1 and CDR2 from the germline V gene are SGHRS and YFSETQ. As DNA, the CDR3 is TGCGCCAGCAGACCCGGGACAGGGGGCATGAACACTGAAGCTTTCTTT. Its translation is CASRPGTGGMNTEAFF.

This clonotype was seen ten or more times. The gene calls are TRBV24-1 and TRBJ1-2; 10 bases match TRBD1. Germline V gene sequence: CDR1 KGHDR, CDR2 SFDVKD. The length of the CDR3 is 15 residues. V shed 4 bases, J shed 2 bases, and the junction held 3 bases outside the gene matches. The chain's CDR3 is CATSDSGQGNYGYTF. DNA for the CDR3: TGTGCCACCAGTGACTCGGGACAGGGGAACTATGGCTACACCTTC.

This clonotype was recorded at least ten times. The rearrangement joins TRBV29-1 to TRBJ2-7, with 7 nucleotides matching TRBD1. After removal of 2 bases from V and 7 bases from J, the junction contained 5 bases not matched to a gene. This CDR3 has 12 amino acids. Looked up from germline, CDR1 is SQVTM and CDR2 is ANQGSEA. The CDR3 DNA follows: TGCAGCGTTGAAACAGGGGCTCGGGAGCAGTACTTC. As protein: CSVETGAREQYF.

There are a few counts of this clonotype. In DNA, the CDR3 is TGTGCCAGCAGTTACTCGGCCGGGGAGCTGTTTTTT. This codes for CASSYSAGELFF. V is TRBV12-3 or TRBV12-4 and J is TRBJ2-2; D not resolved. CDR3 size: 12 residues. The V end lost 4 bases, the J end lost 6 bases, and 6 bases lay between the germline ends.

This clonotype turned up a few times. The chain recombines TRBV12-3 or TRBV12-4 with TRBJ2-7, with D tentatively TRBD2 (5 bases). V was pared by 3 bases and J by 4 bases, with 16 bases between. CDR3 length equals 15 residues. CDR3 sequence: CASSFDWELGYEQYF. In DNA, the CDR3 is TGTGCCAGCAGTTTTGACTGGGAGCTTGGGTACGAGCAGTACTTC.

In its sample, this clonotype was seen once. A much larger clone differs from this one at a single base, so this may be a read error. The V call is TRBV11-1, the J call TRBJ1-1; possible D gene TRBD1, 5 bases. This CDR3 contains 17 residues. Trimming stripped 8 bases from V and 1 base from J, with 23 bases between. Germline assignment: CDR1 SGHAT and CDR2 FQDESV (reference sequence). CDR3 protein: CASGKPPGPPPNTEAFF. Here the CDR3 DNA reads TGTGCCAGCGGCAAACCGCCGGGACCCCCCCCGAACACTGAAGCTTTCTTT.

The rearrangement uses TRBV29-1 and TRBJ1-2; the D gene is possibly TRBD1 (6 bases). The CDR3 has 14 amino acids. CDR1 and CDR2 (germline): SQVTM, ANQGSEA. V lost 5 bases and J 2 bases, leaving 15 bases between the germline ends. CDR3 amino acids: CSVSSGATNYGYTF. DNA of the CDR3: TGCAGCGTTTCGTCGGGGGCTACCAACTATGGCTACACCTTC.

The CDR3 loop reads CASSLVGGVGGTQYF. The CDR3 DNA sequence: TGTGCCAGCAGTTTGGTGGGGGGAGTAGGGGGGACCCAGTACTTC. The chain combines TRBV27 with TRBJ2-5; D tentatively reads TRBD1 or TRBD2 (6 bases each). V was clipped by 3 bases and J by 7 bases, with 18 bases between them. The CDR3 has 15 amino acids. Germline V gene data show CDR1 as MNHEY and CDR2 as SMNVEV (reference sequence).

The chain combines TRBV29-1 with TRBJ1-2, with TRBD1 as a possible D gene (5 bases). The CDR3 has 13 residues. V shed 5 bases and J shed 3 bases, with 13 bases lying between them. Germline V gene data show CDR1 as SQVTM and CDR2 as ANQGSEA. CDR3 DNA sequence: TGCAGCGTTTTGGGGACGGTCGACTATGGCTACACCTTC. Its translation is CSVLGTVDYGYTF.

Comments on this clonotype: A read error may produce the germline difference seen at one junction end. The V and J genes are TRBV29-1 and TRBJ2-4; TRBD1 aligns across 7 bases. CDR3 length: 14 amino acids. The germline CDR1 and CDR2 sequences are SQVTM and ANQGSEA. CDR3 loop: CSVEADRDKNIQYF. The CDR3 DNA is TGCAGCGTCGAAGCTGACAGGGACAAAAACATTCAGTACTTC.

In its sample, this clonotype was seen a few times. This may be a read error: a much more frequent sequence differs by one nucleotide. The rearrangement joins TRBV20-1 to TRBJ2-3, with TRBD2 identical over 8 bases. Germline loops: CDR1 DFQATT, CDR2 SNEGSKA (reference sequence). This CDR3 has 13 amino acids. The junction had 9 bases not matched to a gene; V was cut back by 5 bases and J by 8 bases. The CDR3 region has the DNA TGCAGTGCTCAAGCGGGGGCAGGAGGTACGCAGTATTTT. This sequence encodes CSAQAGAGGTQYF.

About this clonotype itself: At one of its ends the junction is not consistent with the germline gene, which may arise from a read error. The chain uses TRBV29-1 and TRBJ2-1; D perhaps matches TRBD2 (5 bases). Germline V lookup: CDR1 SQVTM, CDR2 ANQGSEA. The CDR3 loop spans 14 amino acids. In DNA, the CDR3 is TGCAGCGTTGCTCTCGGGCGCGACTACAATGAGCAGCTCTTC. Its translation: CSVALGRDYNEQLF.

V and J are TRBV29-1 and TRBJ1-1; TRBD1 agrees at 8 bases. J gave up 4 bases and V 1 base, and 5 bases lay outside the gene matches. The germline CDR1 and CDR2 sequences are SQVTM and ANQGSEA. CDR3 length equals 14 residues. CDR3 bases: TGCAGCGTTGAAGCCCAGGGGGCAGGCACTGAAGCTTTCTTT. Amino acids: CSVEAQGAGTEAFF.

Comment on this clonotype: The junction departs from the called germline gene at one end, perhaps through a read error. The CDR3 nucleotides are TGTGCCAGCAGTTTTGGGACAGGGGGCAACACCGGGGAGCTGTCTTTT. Protein: CASSFGTGGNTGELSF. The chain recombines TRBV27 with TRBJ2-2; the match to TRBD1 covers 12 bases. Per the germline V gene, CDR1 is MNHEY and CDR2 is SMNVEV (reference sequence). The CDR3 loop spans 16 amino acids.

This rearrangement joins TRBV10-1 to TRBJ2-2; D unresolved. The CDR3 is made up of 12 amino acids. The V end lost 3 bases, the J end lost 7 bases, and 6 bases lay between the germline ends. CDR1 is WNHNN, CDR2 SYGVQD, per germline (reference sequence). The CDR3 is CASSDRSGELFF. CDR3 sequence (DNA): TGCGCCAGCAGTGATCGGAGCGGGGAGCTGTTTTTT.

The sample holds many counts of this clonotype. The CDR3 nucleotides are TGTGCCATCAGCCCTCCGGGGTCGGGAAACACCATATATTTT. Encoded protein: CAISPPGSGNTIYF. The rearrangement joins TRBV10-3 to TRBJ1-3; D is ambiguous. V dropped 6 bases and J dropped 4 bases, with 13 bases sitting between them. CDR1 is ENHRY, CDR2 SYGVKD, per germline. The CDR3 is made up of 14 amino acids.

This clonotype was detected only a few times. DNA for the CDR3: TGTGCCAGTACATTGGACGGCCTTGAAGCTTTCTTT. It encodes CASTLDGLEAFF. The chain combines TRBV19 with TRBJ1-1; D gene unclear. V gave up 7 bases and J gave up 7 bases, with 13 bases separating them. CDR3 length: 12 residues. CDR1 is LNHDA and CDR2 is SQIVND in the germline V gene (reference sequence).

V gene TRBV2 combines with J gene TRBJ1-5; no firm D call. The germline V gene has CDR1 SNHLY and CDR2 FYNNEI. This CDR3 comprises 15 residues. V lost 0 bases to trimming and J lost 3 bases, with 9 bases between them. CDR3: CASSEAQSVNQPQHF. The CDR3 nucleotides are TGTGCCAGCAGTGAAGCACAGTCAGTCAATCAGCCCCAGCATTTT.

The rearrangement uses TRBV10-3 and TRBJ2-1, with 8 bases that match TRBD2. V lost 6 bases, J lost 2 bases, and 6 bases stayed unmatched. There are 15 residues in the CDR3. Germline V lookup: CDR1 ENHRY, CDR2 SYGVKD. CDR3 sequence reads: CAISHEAGAYNEQFF. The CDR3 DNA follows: TGTGCCATCAGCCATGAAGCGGGAGCCTACAATGAGCAGTTCTTC.

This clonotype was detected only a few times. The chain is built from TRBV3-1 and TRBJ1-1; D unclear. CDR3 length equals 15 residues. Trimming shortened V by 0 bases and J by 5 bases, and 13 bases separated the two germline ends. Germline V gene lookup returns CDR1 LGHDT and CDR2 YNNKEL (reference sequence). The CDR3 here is CASSQEMGRRTEAFF. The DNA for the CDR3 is TGTGCCAGCAGCCAAGAAATGGGCAGGCGTACTGAAGCTTTCTTT.

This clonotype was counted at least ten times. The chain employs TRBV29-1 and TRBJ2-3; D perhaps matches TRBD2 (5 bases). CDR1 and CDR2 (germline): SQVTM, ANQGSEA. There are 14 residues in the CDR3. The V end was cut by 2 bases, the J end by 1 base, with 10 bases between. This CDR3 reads CSVETGSGTDTQYF. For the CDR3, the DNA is TGCAGCGTTGAAACGGGGTCCGGCACAGATACGCAGTATTTT.

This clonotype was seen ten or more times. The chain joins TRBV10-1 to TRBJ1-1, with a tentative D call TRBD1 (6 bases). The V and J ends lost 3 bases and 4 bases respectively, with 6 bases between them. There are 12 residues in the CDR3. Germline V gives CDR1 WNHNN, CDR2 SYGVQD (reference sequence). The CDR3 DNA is TGCGCCAGCAGTGACAGGGGCACTGAAGCTTTCTTT. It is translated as CASSDRGTEAFF.

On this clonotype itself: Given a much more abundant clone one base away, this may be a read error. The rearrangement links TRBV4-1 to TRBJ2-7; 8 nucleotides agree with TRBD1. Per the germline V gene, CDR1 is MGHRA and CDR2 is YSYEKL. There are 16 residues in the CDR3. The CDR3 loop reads CASSQDPPGGSYERYF. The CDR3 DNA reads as TGCGCCAGCAGCCAAGATCCCCCAGGGGGCTCCTACGAGCGGTACTTC.

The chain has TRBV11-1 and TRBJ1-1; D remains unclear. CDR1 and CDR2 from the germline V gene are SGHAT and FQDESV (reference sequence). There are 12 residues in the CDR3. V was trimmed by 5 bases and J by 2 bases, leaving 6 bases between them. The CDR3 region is CASSPDNTEAFF. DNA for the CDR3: TGTGCCAGCAGCCCAGATAACACTGAAGCTTTCTTT. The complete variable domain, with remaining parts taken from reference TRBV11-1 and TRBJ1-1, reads EAEVAQSPRYKITEKSQAVAFWCDPISGHATLYWYRQILGQGPELLVQFQDESVVDDSQLPKDRFSAERLKGVDSTLKIQPAELGDSAMYLCASSPDNTEAFFGQGTRLTVV.

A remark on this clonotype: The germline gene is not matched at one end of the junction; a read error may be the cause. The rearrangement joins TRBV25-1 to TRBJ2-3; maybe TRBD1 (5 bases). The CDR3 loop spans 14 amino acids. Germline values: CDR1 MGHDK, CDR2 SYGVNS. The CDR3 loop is CASRSQDSTDTRYF. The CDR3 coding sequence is TGTGCCAGCAGATCACAGGATAGCACAGATACGCGGTATTTT.

CDR3 region: CAISEYTGGITDTQYF. The CDR3 bases are TGTGCCATCAGTGAATACACAGGGGGAATCACAGATACGCAGTATTTT. The chain uses TRBV10-3 and TRBJ2-3; 8 bases fit TRBD1. Trimming cost V 3 bases and J 2 bases; bases outside gene matches: 7. CDR1 is ENHRY, CDR2 SYGVKD, per germline. The CDR3 runs to 16 residues.

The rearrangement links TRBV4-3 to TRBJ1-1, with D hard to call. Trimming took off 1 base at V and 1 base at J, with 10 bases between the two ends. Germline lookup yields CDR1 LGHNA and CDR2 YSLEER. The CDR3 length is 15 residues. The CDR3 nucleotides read TGCGCCAGCAGCCAAGTAACGAAGGGGAACACTGAAGCTTTCTTT. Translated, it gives CASSQVTKGNTEAFF.